This entry lists 29 T cell receptor beta chains sequenced from one sample in a study of metastatic and nonmetastatic thyroid tumors (dated by TCRdb to the early 2020s). Libraries were prepared through PCR. Sequenced using an Illumina HiSeq 4000. TCRdb trimmed public reads at Q25 via fastp, called clones via MiXCR and kept in-frame beta chains. The table for this sample lists 25,000 to 30,000 clones; over 15% of them were counted only once. The ten largest clonotypes hold approximately 6.2% of the sample. None of the patients had been given any treatment before thyroid surgery. Sequenced input: blood. These receptors came from a male donor with papillary thyroid cancer or a benign thyroid nodule (not recorded which). Some clones in this sample may be carry-over from other donors' samples.

This clone was seen many times. V and J are TRBV28 and TRBJ1-5; a weak D match, TRBD1 (5 bases). V dropped 6 bases and J dropped 3 bases, with 15 bases sitting between them. From germline, CDR1 is MDHEN and CDR2 SYDVKM. The CDR3 spans 15 residues. CDR3 in DNA: TGTGCCAGCAGCCCGACAGACAAAACCAATCAGCCCCAGCATTTT. As protein: CASSPTDKTNQPQHF.

This clone was recorded at least ten times. The rearrangement joins TRBV6-5 to TRBJ1-2; 9 bases align to TRBD1. Germline V CDR1 and CDR2: MNHEY, SVGAGI. The CDR3 has 16 residues. V was pared by 2 bases and J by 3 bases, with 7 bases of the junction left unmatched. CDR3 sequence: CASSYQTGTGHYGYTF. The CDR3 DNA sequence: TGTGCCAGCAGTTACCAGACCGGGACAGGGCACTATGGCTACACCTTC.

The table lists this clone with a few counts. This chain uses TRBV12-3 or TRBV12-4 with TRBJ2-1; 12 bases map to TRBD2. The CDR3 is 15 residues long. Trimming removed 10 bases from V and 7 bases from J; junction bases left unmatched: 11. CDR3 protein: CATPPLAGGVNEQFF. CDR3 DNA: TGTGCCACCCCGCCTCTAGCGGGAGGGGTTAATGAGCAGTTCTTC.

Sample share makes this clone medium-sized. The J gene is TRBJ1-6, the V gene TRBV20-1; perhaps TRBD1 as D (6 bases). The CDR3 spans 14 residues. Per germline, CDR1 DFQATT and CDR2 SNEGSKA (reference sequence). In nucleotides, the CDR3 is TGCAGCGCACAAGGACAGACCCTTAATTCACCCCTCCACTTT. It is translated as CSAQGQTLNSPLHF.

This clone was seen ten or more times. A much larger clone lies one base from this, so it may be a read error. Other DNA sequences in the same sample also yield this CDR3. V usage is TRBV6-1 and J usage is TRBJ2-3; D ambiguous. Germline V gene data show CDR1 as MNHNS and CDR2 as SASEGT. Trimming removed 5 bases at V and 1 base at J, with 16 bases between. The CDR3 has 16 residues. The CDR3 sequence: CASSKEPSTGTDTQYF. In nucleotides, the CDR3 is TGTGCCAGCAGTAAGGAGCCCTCTACTGGCACAGATACGCAGTATTTT.

This clone was found many times. J is TRBJ2-5 and V is TRBV7-3; 9 bases agree with TRBD1. In germline, CDR1 is SGHTA, CDR2 FQGTGA. With 5 bases clipped from V and 5 bases from J, the junction kept 9 bases outside the gene matches. CDR3 size: 15 residues. CDR3 sequence reads: CASSPTGGISETQYF. CDR3 DNA sequence: TGTGCCAGCAGCCCCACAGGGGGCATATCGGAGACCCAGTACTTC.

This clone turned up a few times. The rearrangement uses TRBV2 and TRBJ2-7; TRBD2 agrees at 9 bases. Germline assignment: CDR1 SNHLY and CDR2 FYNNEI. This CDR3 region has 14 residues. V trimming: 6 bases; J trimming: 2 bases; junction bases outside the gene matches: 5. The CDR3 sequence is CASRLGLAAYEQYF. CDR3 bases: TGTGCCAGCAGACTGGGACTAGCAGCCTACGAGCAGTACTTC.

This clone was detected a few times. The V call is TRBV6-1, the J call TRBJ1-2; D is unclear. Trimming cost V 6 bases and J 5 bases, with 13 bases left between them. In germline, CDR1 is MNHNS, CDR2 SASEGT. CDR3 size: 13 residues. The CDR3 spells CASSKDGWYGYTF. Written as DNA, the CDR3 is TGTGCCAGCAGCAAGGACGGATGGTATGGCTACACCTTC.

This clone was seen only a few times. The J gene is TRBJ1-1, the V gene TRBV30; a possible D gene is TRBD1 (6 bases). Germline V gene sequence: CDR1 GTSNPN, CDR2 SVGIG (reference sequence). CDR3 size: 15 residues. V was pared by 5 bases and J by 10 bases, with 26 bases between. This CDR3 is CAWLKPNTGRSAAFF. The CDR3 DNA is TGTGCCTGGCTCAAACCCAATACAGGGAGGAGTGCAGCTTTCTTT.

The chain recombines TRBV11-1 with TRBJ2-7, with 14 nucleotides matching TRBD2. The length of the CDR3 is 16 residues. The V gene end was trimmed by 6 bases and the J gene end by 9 bases; junction bases not matched to a gene: 13. From germline, CDR1 is SGHAT and CDR2 FQDESV (reference sequence). CDR3 amino acids: CASRPLGLAGGYVQYF. The CDR3 DNA reads TGTGCCAGCAGACCCCTTGGACTAGCGGGAGGTTATGTGCAGTACTTC.

This clone has just a few counts. A much more abundant neighbour one base away suggests this may be a read error. This sequence joins TRBV2 and TRBJ2-3; D not certain. Trimming removed 4 bases from V and 11 bases from J, with 19 bases in between. The CDR3 runs to 14 residues. Germline V gives CDR1 SNHLY, CDR2 FYNNEI. CDR3 amino acids: CASSVALSTDVQYF. CDR3 nucleotides: TGTGCCAGCAGTGTCGCCCTTAGCACAGATGTGCAGTATTTT. The entire variable domain, with the rest obtained from reference TRBV2 and TRBJ2-3, is as follows: EPEVTQTPSHQVTQMGQEVILRCVPISNHLYFYWYRQILGQKVEFLVSFYNNEISEKSEIFDDQFSVERPDGSNFTLKIRSTKLEDSAMYFCASSVALSTDVQYFGPGTRLTVL.

The genes are TRBV5-6 and TRBJ1-2, with 9 bases matching TRBD1. V shed 5 bases, J shed 2 bases, and the junction held 19 bases outside the gene matches. CDR1 SGHDT and CDR2 YYEEEE come from the germline V gene. The CDR3 loop spans 19 amino acids. The CDR3 loop is CASSQFRDRAGERNYGYTF. As DNA, the CDR3 is TGTGCCAGCAGTCAATTCCGGGACAGGGCCGGAGAAAGAAACTATGGCTACACCTTC. Looking up the rest from reference TRBV5-6 and TRBJ1-2 gives the full variable domain: DAGVTQSPTHLIKTRGQQVTLRCSPKSGHDTVSWYQQALGQGPQFIFQYYEEEERQRGNFPDRFSGHQFPNYSSELNVNALLLGDSALYLCASSQFRDRAGERNYGYTFGSGTRLTVV.

The chain carries TRBV11-3 and TRBJ2-6, with 7 bases that match TRBD1. Losses at the gene ends were 5 bases for V and 0 bases for J; bases not matched to a gene: 1. CDR3 length: 15 amino acids. Looked up from germline, CDR1 is SGHNT and CDR2 is YENEEA. This CDR3 reads CASSQGDSGANVLTF. CDR3 DNA: TGTGCCAGCAGCCAGGGGGACTCTGGGGCCAACGTCCTGACTTTC.

At least ten counts were recorded for this clone. V gene TRBV28 combines with J gene TRBJ2-5; D may be TRBD1 (6 bases). The ends were cut back, 6 bases at V and 2 bases at J, with 13 bases in the middle. Germline CDR1 reads MDHEN; CDR2 reads SYDVKM. The CDR3 totals 14 residues. The CDR3 DNA reads TGTGCCAGCAGGCTACCGCAGGGGCAAGAGACCCAGTACTTC. This translates into CASRLPQGQETQYF.

By share, this clone ranks as medium-sized (0.01 to 0.1%). The chain employs TRBV6-6 and TRBJ1-1; the D gene is possibly TRBD1 (5 bases). V lost 1 base and J 1 base, leaving 7 bases between the germline ends. CDR3 length: 14 amino acids. Germline V gene lookup returns CDR1 MNHNY and CDR2 SVGAGI (reference sequence). The CDR3 region has the DNA TGTGCCAGCAGTTACTACGGGGGGAACACTGAAGCTTTCTTT. It is translated as CASSYYGGNTEAFF.

This clone was detected many times. CDR3 bases: TGTGCCAGCACTGAGGGGGGCACCGGGGAGCTGTTTTTT. Translation: CASTEGGTGELFF. The V call is TRBV2, the J call TRBJ2-2; either TRBD1 or TRBD2 may fit D (6 bases each). Germline loops: CDR1 SNHLY, CDR2 FYNNEI. The length of the CDR3 is 13 residues. Deletions cut 7 bases from V and 4 bases from J, with 10 bases between. The entire variable domain, with the rest obtained from reference TRBV2 and TRBJ2-2, is as follows: EPEVTQTPSHQVTQMGQEVILRCVPISNHLYFYWYRQILGQKVEFLVSFYNNEISEKSEIFDDQFSVERPDGSNFTLKIRSTKLEDSAMYFCASTEGGTGELFFGEGSRLTVL.

This clone was seen more than once but under ten times. The chain is built from TRBV7-3 and TRBJ2-7; D is uncertain. The CDR3 is made up of 13 amino acids. Germline loops: CDR1 SGHTA, CDR2 FQGTGA. The V end was cut by 5 bases, the J end by 8 bases, with 16 bases between. The CDR3 region is CASSPVTGLKQYF. CDR3 DNA sequence: TGTGCCAGCAGCCCCGTGACTGGCCTCAAGCAGTACTTC.

This clone was seen at least ten times. This sequence joins TRBV18 and TRBJ2-7, with 8 bases that match TRBD1. The CDR3 covers 14 residues. Germline values: CDR1 KGHSH, CDR2 LQKENI. V shed 3 bases, J shed 1 base, and the junction held 2 bases outside the gene matches. The DNA for the CDR3 is TGTGCCAGCTCACCGGGACAGGCGTCCTACGAGCAGTACTTC. Translating it yields CASSPGQASYEQYF.

In this sample, this clone turned up a few times. A read error is possible here, since a much larger clone lies one base away. CDR3 DNA sequence: TGTGCCAGCGGTTTATGGGGGATTGGCACAGATACGCAGTATTTT. Translation gives CASGLWGIGTDTQYF. The chain recombines TRBV27 with TRBJ2-3, with D possibly being TRBD1 or TRBD2 (5 bases each). The V gene's germline CDR1 is MNHEY and CDR2 SMNVEV (reference sequence). The CDR3 sequence is 15 residues long.

Note on this clone: This may be a read error: a much more frequent sequence differs by one nucleotide. The chain employs TRBV7-2 and TRBJ2-5, with a tentative D call TRBD2 (6 bases). There are 15 residues in the CDR3. V lost 4 bases and J lost 5, with 17 bases in between. The germline CDR1 and CDR2 sequences are SGHTA and FQGNSA. CDR3 bases: TGTGCCAGCAGCTGGGGACTCCAGAGGCATGAGACCCAGTACTTC. Residues: CASSWGLQRHETQYF.

In its sample, this clone is medium-sized. J is TRBJ1-1 and V is TRBV11-3, with D uncertain. The germline V gene encodes CDR1 SGHNT and CDR2 YENEEA. This CDR3 region has 15 residues. V lost 7 bases and J lost 11, with 26 bases in between. DNA of the CDR3: TGTGCCAGCACTCCTGGGGTTGCTGTCCTGCCCGAGGCTTTCTTT. It encodes CASTPGVAVLPEAFF.

This clone was counted many times. V and J are TRBV5-1 and TRBJ2-7; D may be TRBD1 (6 bases). The CDR3 has 15 amino acids. CDR1 and CDR2 from the germline V gene are SGHRS and YFSETQ. Trimming removed 4 bases from V and 2 bases from J, with 16 bases in between. CDR3 sequence reads: CASSLQGIWTYEQYF. CDR3 nucleotides: TGCGCCAGCAGCCTCCAGGGGATATGGACCTACGAGCAGTACTTC.

Ten or more counts support this clone. It may be a read error: a sequence one base away is much more abundant. The chain links TRBV11-2 to TRBJ1-1; 7 bases line up with TRBD1. Germline values: CDR1 SGHAT, CDR2 FQNNGV. The junction had 10 bases not matched to a gene; V was cut back by 5 bases and J by 7 bases. CDR3 size: 14 residues. The CDR3 region has the DNA TGTGCCAGCAGCGTAACAGGGACAGCTCTTGAAGCTTTCTTT. It yields the protein CASSVTGTALEAFF.

V is TRBV3-1 and J is TRBJ2-3; D may correspond to TRBD1 or TRBD2 (5 bases each). Deletions cut 2 bases from V and 3 bases from J, with 6 bases between. The germline V gene has CDR1 LGHDT and CDR2 YNNKEL (reference sequence). The CDR3 has 13 amino acids. The CDR3 reads CASSQWGTDTQYF. CDR3 nucleotides: TGTGCCAGCAGCCAATGGGGGACAGATACGCAGTATTTT.

The chain is built from TRBV7-8 and TRBJ1-2, with TRBD1 matching over 7 bases. Germline CDR1 is SGHVS and CDR2 is FQNEAQ. The trim removed 5 bases at V and 8 bases at J, leaving 8 bases unmatched. This CDR3 comprises 13 residues. The DNA for the CDR3 is TGTGCCAGCAGCCCGCGGACAGGCCGCGGCTACACCTTC. It translates to CASSPRTGRGYTF.

This clone is medium-sized. The CDR3 DNA reads as TGTGCCAGCAGCCCCGGACAGGGGGACACAGATACGCAGTATTTT. This codes for CASSPGQGDTDTQYF. The rearrangement joins TRBV7-9 to TRBJ2-3; 10 bases fit TRBD1. Germline-derived CDR1 and CDR2 are SEHNR and FQNEAQ (reference sequence). The V segment lost 5 bases and the J segment 2 bases; nucleotides outside the gene matches: 4. This CDR3 has 15 residues. Full variable domain (remainder filled in from reference TRBV7-9 and TRBJ2-3): DTGVSQNPRHKITKRGQNVTFRCDPISEHNRLYWYRQTLGQGPEFLTYFQNEAQLEKSRLLSDRFSAERPKGSFSTLEIQRTEQGDSAMYLCASSPGQGDTDTQYFGPGTRLTVL.

This clone was counted many times. The J gene is TRBJ2-7, the V gene TRBV30, with 11 positions matching TRBD2. The CDR3 is 14 residues long. The germline V gene has CDR1 GTSNPN and CDR2 SVGIG (reference sequence). V was pared by 4 bases and J by 3 bases, with 5 bases of the junction left unmatched. The CDR3 sequence: CAWKATSGSYEQYF. The CDR3 coding sequence is TGTGCCTGGAAAGCCACTAGCGGGAGCTACGAGCAGTACTTC.

This clone was seen at least ten times. The chain couples TRBV20-1 to TRBJ2-3; 7 nucleotides match TRBD2. Unmatched junction bases numbered 17, after V lost 6 bases and J lost 8 bases. CDR3 length: 15 amino acids. Germline V CDR1 and CDR2: DFQATT, SNEGSKA (reference sequence). CDR3 region: CSAPLKRGGGGTQYF. The CDR3 region has the DNA TGCAGTGCCCCCCTAAAGCGGGGTGGTGGTGGTACGCAGTATTTT.

The chain links TRBV2 to TRBJ1-1; possible D gene TRBD1, 5 bases. The germline V gene has CDR1 SNHLY and CDR2 FYNNEI. V lost 3 bases, J lost 1 base, and 9 bases lay in between. The CDR3 has 14 residues. CDR3 sequence reads: CASSDDRQNTEAFF. For the CDR3, the DNA is TGTGCCAGCAGTGATGACAGACAGAACACTGAAGCTTTCTTT.